Listed here are 23 T cell receptor beta chains from one sample, sequenced in a study of cytomegalovirus exposure and HLA in healthy donors. PCR amplification relied on 60 Vbeta primers (plus 13 Jbeta primers). Here immunoSEQ multiplex PCR was the method, and the copy in TCRdb shows in-frame clones only, minus some. The table lists roughly 69,000 clones, around 66% of them singletons. Material for sequencing was PBMCs. These receptors all come from a male donor in good health and CMV-seropositive.

Only one count was recorded for this clone. V and J are TRBV29-1 and TRBJ2-1; a possible D gene is TRBD2 (6 bases). Trimming left V 5 bases short and J 4 bases short, with 15 bases between. The CDR3 sequence is 14 residues long. CDR1 SQVTM and CDR2 ANQGSEA come from the germline V gene. CDR3 loop: CSVQEGKGYNEQFF. The CDR3 DNA follows: TGCAGCGTTCAGGAGGGCAAGGGATACAATGAGCAGTTCTTC.

The V and J genes are TRBV18 and TRBJ2-3; D is unresolved. Germline V gene lookup returns CDR1 KGHSH and CDR2 LQKENI. Trimming shortened V by 2 bases and J by 4 bases, and 7 bases separated the two germline ends. This CDR3 comprises 13 residues. The CDR3 coding sequence is TGTGCCAGCTCACCAACTGAGTCAGATACGCAGTATTTT. Translating gives CASSPTESDTQYF.

The J gene is TRBJ1-1, the V gene TRBV10-1; D is ambiguous. The CDR3 sequence is 13 residues long. V was clipped by 6 bases and J by 1 base, with 9 bases between them. Germline CDR1 WNHNN, CDR2 SYGVQD (reference sequence). Here the CDR3 DNA reads TGCGCCAGCAGGTTAACTGGGAACACTGAAGCTTTCTTT. Translating gives CASRLTGNTEAFF.

Concerning this clone: The same CDR3 can be traced to other DNA sequences in this sample. The chain employs TRBV6-5 and TRBJ2-3, with no clear D. Looked up from germline, CDR1 is MNHEY and CDR2 is SVGAGI. The CDR3 runs 13 residues. The ends were cut back, 4 bases at V and 3 bases at J, with 8 bases in the middle. CDR3 coding DNA: TGTGCCAGCAGTTTCCTACGTACAGATACGCAGTATTTT. It is translated as CASSFLRTDTQYF.

This clone was detected a few times. V and J are TRBV6-1 and TRBJ1-4, with D possibly TRBD1 on 5 matching bases. V was pared by 6 bases and J by 5 bases, with 10 bases between. Germline lookup yields CDR1 MNHNS and CDR2 SASEGT. The CDR3 is made up of 13 amino acids. The CDR3 region has the DNA TGTGCCAGCAGCAGGGCCCTAAATGAAAAACTGTTTTTT. This gives the protein CASSRALNEKLFF.

The chain couples TRBV19 to TRBJ2-7, with no clear D. Looked up from germline, CDR1 is LNHDA and CDR2 is SQIVND (reference sequence). The CDR3 runs to 14 residues. Between the trimmed V and J ends, which lost 6 bases and 1 base, there was a span of 13 bases. CDR3 nucleotides: TGTGCCAGTAGGATATCTACCAATTCCTACGAGCAGTACTTC. Its protein is CASRISTNSYEQYF.

The rearrangement uses TRBV11-1 and TRBJ2-5, with 7 bases aligning to TRBD1. From germline, CDR1 is SGHAT and CDR2 FQDESV (reference sequence). This CDR3 is built from 15 residues. The trim removed 2 bases at V and 2 bases at J, leaving 5 bases unmatched. CDR3 sequence reads: CASSLLGQTQETQYF. CDR3 bases: TGTGCCAGCAGCTTACTGGGACAGACACAAGAGACCCAGTACTTC.

The chain's CDR3 is CASSLVLAGGQNEQFF. Written as DNA, the CDR3 is TGCGCCAGCAGCTTGGTGTTAGCGGGGGGGCAGAATGAGCAGTTCTTC. This rearrangement joins TRBV5-1 to TRBJ2-1; TRBD2 matches 11 bases. The CDR3 is 16 amino acids. The J segment lost 7 bases and the V segment lost 0 bases, leaving 6 bases of the junction unmatched. Germline-derived CDR1 and CDR2 are SGHRS and YFSETQ.

With regard to this clone: Different DNA sequences within this sample yield the same CDR3. This rearrangement joins TRBV6-5 to TRBJ1-1, with TRBD1 as a possible D gene (5 bases). The germline V gene has CDR1 MNHEY and CDR2 SVGAGI. CDR3 length: 13 amino acids. Trimming pared 2 bases from V and 5 bases from J, leaving 9 bases between. The CDR3 sequence is CASSYQGSTEAFF. CDR3 in DNA: TGTGCCAGCAGTTACCAGGGATCTACTGAAGCTTTCTTT.

The rearrangement joins TRBV2 to TRBJ1-6, with 9 bases identical to TRBD1. Germline-derived CDR1 and CDR2 are SNHLY and FYNNEI. The CDR3 sequence is 13 residues long. V lost 6 bases and J lost 11; bases outside the gene matches: 5. Written as DNA, the CDR3 is TGTGCCAGCAGGGGACAGGGTGCGACACCCCTCCACTTT. Its translation: CASRGQGATPLHF.

The V gene is TRBV6-1, the J gene TRBJ1-6; 7 bases agree with TRBD1. The CDR3 sequence is 14 residues long. V lost 1 base, J lost 10 bases, and 4 bases stayed unmatched. Germline-derived CDR1 and CDR2 are MNHNS and SASEGT. CDR3 in amino acids: CASSEGTGGSPLHF. The CDR3 nucleotides read TGTGCCAGCAGTGAAGGGACAGGAGGATCACCCCTCCACTTT.

V gene TRBV29-1 combines with J gene TRBJ1-5; weak D call: TRBD1 (6 bases). With 5 bases removed from V and 3 bases from J, the gap between germline ends came to 14 bases. The CDR3 is 14 residues long. CDR1 is SQVTM, CDR2 ANQGSEA, per germline. The CDR3 reads CSVRVQGSNQPQHF. CDR3 nucleotides: TGCAGCGTTAGAGTGCAGGGGTCCAATCAGCCCCAGCATTTT.

This chain joins TRBV9 and TRBJ2-2, with 9 bases lining up with TRBD2. V trimming: 0 bases; J trimming: 8 bases; junction bases outside the gene matches: 8. CDR1 SGDLS and CDR2 YYNGEE come from the germline V gene. The CDR3 runs to 16 residues. This CDR3 reads CASSVGLAGNVGELFF. For the CDR3, the DNA is TGTGCCAGCAGCGTAGGGCTAGCGGGAAATGTGGGGGAGCTGTTTTTT.

This chain joins TRBV5-4 and TRBJ2-5; 12 positions match TRBD2. The CDR3 contains 16 residues. Germline V gene sequence: CDR1 SGHNT, CDR2 YYREEE (reference sequence). Unmatched junction bases numbered 5, after V lost 0 bases and J lost 5 bases. The CDR3 here is CASSLGLAGAEETQYF. The CDR3 coding sequence is TGTGCCAGCAGCTTGGGACTAGCGGGGGCCGAGGAGACCCAGTACTTC.

Turning to this clone: The junction differs from germline at one of its ends, possibly a read error. J is TRBJ2-7 and V is TRBV7-9, with 10 bases fitting TRBD1. CDR3 size: 13 residues. Germline V gene lookup returns CDR1 SEHNR and CDR2 FQNEAQ (reference sequence). CDR3: CSSSWDRGYEQYF. In DNA form, the CDR3 reads TGTTCCAGCAGCTGGGACAGGGGTTACGAGCAGTACTTC.

V is TRBV5-6 and J is TRBJ1-5; 8 bases agree with TRBD1. J gave up 6 bases and V 2 bases, and 7 bases lay outside the gene matches. The CDR3 is 15 residues long. Germline V CDR1 and CDR2: SGHDT, YYEEEE. CDR3 bases: TGTGCCAGCAGCTTAGGACAGGGAGGGAGTCAGCCCCAGCATTTT. Protein product: CASSLGQGGSQPQHF.

The V and J genes are TRBV15 and TRBJ1-5; 7 nucleotides agree with TRBD1. The germline V gene has CDR1 LNHNV and CDR2 YYDKDF (reference sequence). V lost 9 bases, J lost 4 bases, and 9 bases stayed unmatched. The CDR3 is 14 amino acids. Here the CDR3 DNA reads TGTGCCACGGGCCGCCGGGACAGTAATCAGCCCCAGCATTTT. Its protein product is CATGRRDSNQPQHF.

V usage is TRBV27 and J usage is TRBJ2-1; D unclear. The CDR3 loop spans 17 amino acids. V was trimmed by 6 bases and J by 0 bases, leaving 18 bases between them. The V gene's germline CDR1 is MNHEY and CDR2 SMNVEV (reference sequence). CDR3 DNA sequence: TGTGCCAGCAGCCCCCCCCGCCTGGTCAGCTCCTACAATGAGCAGTTCTTC. This translates into CASSPPRLVSSYNEQFF.

The chain recombines TRBV29-1 with TRBJ1-1; D ambiguous. Germline V gives CDR1 SQVTM, CDR2 ANQGSEA. V lost 6 bases, J lost 4 bases, and 12 bases lay in between. The length of the CDR3 is 12 residues. CDR3 DNA: TGCAGCGTCCGGGGTCAGATCACTGAAGCTTTCTTT. It yields the protein CSVRGQITEAFF.

The J gene is TRBJ2-3, the V gene TRBV14, with D uncertain. The germline V gene encodes CDR1 SGHDN and CDR2 FVKESK. V dropped 0 bases and J dropped 3 bases, with 7 bases sitting between them. This CDR3 has 14 amino acids. In nucleotides, the CDR3 is TGTGCCAGCAGCCAAGATCTTCCTACAGATACGCAGTATTTT. Translated: CASSQDLPTDTQYF.

The chain is built from TRBV28 and TRBJ1-1; perhaps TRBD1 as D (5 bases). The CDR3 has 15 residues. The V gene's germline CDR1 is MDHEN and CDR2 SYDVKM. V lost 5 bases to trimming and J lost 1 base, with 14 bases between them. CDR3: CASSPLGGANTEAFF. Here the CDR3 DNA reads TGTGCCAGCAGTCCGCTTGGTGGGGCGAACACTGAAGCTTTCTTT.

A few counts support this clone. The chain is built from TRBV4-2 and TRBJ2-2; D is perhaps TRBD2 (7 bases). Trimming cost V 0 bases and J 6 bases, with 14 bases left between them. CDR1 and CDR2 from the germline V gene are LGHNA and YNFKEQ. CDR3 size: 16 residues. The CDR3 DNA is TGTGCCAGCAGCCAAGAGAAGGGGGGGTGGGCCGGGGAGCTGTTTTTT. It encodes CASSQEKGGWAGELFF.

This clone was detected only a few times. This sequence joins TRBV4-1 and TRBJ2-3; the D gene is possibly TRBD1 (5 bases). The V gene's germline CDR1 is MGHRA and CDR2 YSYEKL. CDR3 length equals 15 residues. The ends were cut back, 0 bases at V and 1 base at J, with 8 bases in the middle. CDR3 sequence reads: CASSQDGAGTDTQYF. As DNA, the CDR3 is TGCGCCAGCAGCCAAGATGGGGCGGGCACAGATACGCAGTATTTT.